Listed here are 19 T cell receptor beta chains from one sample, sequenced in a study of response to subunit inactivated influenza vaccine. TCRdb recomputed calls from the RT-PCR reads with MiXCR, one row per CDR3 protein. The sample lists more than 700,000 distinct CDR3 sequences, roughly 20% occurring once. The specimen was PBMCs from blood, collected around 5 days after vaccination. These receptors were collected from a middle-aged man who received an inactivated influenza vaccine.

CDR3 protein: CASSPMSGGSEQYF. CDR3 bases: TGTGCCAGCAGCCCGATGAGCGGGGGGAGTGAGCAGTACTTC. The V gene is TRBV7-8, the J gene TRBJ2-7; 9 bases agree with TRBD2. The CDR3 spans 14 residues. Looked up from germline, CDR1 is SGHVS and CDR2 is FQNEAQ. The V segment lost 5 bases and the J segment 7 bases; nucleotides outside the gene matches: 9.

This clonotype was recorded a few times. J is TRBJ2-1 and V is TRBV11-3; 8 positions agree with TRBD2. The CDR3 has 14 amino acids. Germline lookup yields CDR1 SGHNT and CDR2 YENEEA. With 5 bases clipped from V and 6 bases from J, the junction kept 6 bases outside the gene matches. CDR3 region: CASSRGGDLNEQFF. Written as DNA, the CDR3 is TGTGCCAGCAGCCGGGGGGGTGACCTCAATGAGCAGTTCTTC.

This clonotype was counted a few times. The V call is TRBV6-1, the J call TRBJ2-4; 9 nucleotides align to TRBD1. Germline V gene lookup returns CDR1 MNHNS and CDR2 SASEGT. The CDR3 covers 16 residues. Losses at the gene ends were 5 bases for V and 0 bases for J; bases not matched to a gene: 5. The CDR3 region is CASSPGTGKAKNIQYF. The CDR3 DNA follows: TGTGCCAGCAGTCCCGGGACAGGGAAAGCCAAAAACATTCAGTACTTC.

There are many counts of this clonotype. The CDR3 DNA follows: TGCGCCAGCAGATGGGCCGGGGAGACCCAGTACTTC. Protein product: CASRWAGETQYF. This chain joins TRBV5-1 and TRBJ2-5; no clear D gene. The CDR3 contains 12 residues. With 5 bases removed from V and 5 bases from J, the gap between germline ends came to 10 bases. The germline CDR1 and CDR2 sequences are SGHRS and YFSETQ.

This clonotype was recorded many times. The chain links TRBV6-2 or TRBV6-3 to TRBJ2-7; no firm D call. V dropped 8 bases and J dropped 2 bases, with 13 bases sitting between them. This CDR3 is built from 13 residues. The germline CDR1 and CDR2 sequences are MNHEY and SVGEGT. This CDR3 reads CASLRGGTYEQYF. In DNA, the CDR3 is TGTGCCAGCCTCCGCGGCGGAACCTACGAGCAGTACTTC.

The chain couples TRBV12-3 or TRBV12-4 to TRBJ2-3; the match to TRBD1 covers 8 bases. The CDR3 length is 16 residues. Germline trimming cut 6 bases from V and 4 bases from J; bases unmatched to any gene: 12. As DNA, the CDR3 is TGTGCCAGCAGCCTAATGGGGGGACAGGCCGCAGATACGCAGTATTTT. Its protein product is CASSLMGGQAADTQYF.

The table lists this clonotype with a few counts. CDR3 sequence reads: CASSLEGHHSYEQYF. The CDR3 DNA sequence: TGCGCCAGCAGCTTGGAAGGCCACCACTCCTACGAGCAGTACTTC. This rearrangement joins TRBV5-1 to TRBJ2-7; D ambiguous. Trimming pared 0 bases from V and 0 bases from J, leaving 10 bases between. This CDR3 spans 15 amino acids. CDR1 is SGHRS and CDR2 is YFSETQ in the germline V gene.

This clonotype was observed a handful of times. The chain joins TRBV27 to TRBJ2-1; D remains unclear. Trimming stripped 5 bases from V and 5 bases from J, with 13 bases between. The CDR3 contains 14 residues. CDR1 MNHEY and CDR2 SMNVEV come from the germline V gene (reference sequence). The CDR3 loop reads CASSLAPHHNEQFF. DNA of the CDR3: TGTGCCAGCAGTCTGGCCCCCCATCACAATGAGCAGTTCTTC.

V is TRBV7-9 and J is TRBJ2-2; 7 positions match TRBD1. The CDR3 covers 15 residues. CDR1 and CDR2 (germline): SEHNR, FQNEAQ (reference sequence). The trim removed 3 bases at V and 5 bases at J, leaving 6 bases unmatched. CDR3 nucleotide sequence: TGTGCCAGCAGCTTGGGACAGACGAGGACCGGGGAGCTGTTTTTT. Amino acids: CASSLGQTRTGELFF.

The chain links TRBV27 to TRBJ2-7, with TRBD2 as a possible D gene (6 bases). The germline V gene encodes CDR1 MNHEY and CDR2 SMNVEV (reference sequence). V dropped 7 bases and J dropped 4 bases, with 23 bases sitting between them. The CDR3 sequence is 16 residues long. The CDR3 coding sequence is TGTGCCAGCATCCGGGACTTTAACGGGCTCAGATACGAGCAGTACTTC. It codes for CASIRDFNGLRYEQYF.

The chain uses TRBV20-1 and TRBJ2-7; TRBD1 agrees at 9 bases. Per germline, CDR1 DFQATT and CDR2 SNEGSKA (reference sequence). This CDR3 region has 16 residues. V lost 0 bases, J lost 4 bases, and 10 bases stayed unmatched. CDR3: CSARDLVRDRVYEQYF. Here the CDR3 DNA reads TGCAGTGCTAGAGATCTCGTCAGGGACAGGGTGTACGAGCAGTACTTC.

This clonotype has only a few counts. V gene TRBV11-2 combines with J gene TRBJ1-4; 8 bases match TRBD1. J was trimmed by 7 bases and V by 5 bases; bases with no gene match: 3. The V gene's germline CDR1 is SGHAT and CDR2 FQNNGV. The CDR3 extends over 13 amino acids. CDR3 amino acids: CASSPGTGEKLFF. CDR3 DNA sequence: TGTGCCAGCAGCCCTGGGACAGGTGAAAAACTGTTTTTT.

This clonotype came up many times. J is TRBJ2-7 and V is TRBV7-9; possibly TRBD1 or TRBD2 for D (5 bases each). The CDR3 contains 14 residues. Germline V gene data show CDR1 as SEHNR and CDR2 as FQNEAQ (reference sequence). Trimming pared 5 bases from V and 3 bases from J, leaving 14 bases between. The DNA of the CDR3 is TGTGCCAGCAGCATAACCGGGACCAGCTACGAGCAGTACTTC. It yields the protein CASSITGTSYEQYF.

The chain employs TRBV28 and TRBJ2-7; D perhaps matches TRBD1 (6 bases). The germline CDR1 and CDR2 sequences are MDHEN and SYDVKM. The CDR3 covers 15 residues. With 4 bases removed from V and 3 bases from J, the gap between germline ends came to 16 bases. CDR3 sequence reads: CASSSNADRIYEQYF. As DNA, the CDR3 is TGTGCCAGCAGTTCCAACGCCGACAGGATCTACGAGCAGTACTTC.

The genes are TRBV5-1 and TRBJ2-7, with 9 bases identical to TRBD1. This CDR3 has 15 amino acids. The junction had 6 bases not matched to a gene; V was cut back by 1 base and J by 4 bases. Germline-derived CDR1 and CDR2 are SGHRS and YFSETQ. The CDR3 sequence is CASSLSTGGYYEQYF. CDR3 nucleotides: TGCGCCAGCAGCTTGAGTACAGGGGGCTATTACGAGCAGTACTTC.

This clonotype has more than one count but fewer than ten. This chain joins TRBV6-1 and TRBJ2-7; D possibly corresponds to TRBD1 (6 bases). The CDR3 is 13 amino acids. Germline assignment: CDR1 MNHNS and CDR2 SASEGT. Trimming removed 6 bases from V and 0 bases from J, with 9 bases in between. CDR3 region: CASSQGHSYEQYF. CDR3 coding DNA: TGTGCCAGCAGCCAGGGGCACTCCTACGAGCAGTACTTC.

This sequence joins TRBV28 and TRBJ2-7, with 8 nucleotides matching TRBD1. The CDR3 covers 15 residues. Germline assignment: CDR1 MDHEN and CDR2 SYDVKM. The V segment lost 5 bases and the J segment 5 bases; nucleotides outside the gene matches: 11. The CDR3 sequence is CASSPGQGATDEQYF. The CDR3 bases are TGTGCCAGCAGTCCTGGACAGGGTGCCACCGACGAGCAGTACTTC.

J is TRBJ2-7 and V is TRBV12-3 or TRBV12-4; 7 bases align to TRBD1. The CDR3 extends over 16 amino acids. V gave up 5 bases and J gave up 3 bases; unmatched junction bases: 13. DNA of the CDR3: TGTGCCAGCAGTCCGAGACAGGGTGGCGCGGTCTACGAGCAGTACTTC. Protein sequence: CASSPRQGGAVYEQYF.

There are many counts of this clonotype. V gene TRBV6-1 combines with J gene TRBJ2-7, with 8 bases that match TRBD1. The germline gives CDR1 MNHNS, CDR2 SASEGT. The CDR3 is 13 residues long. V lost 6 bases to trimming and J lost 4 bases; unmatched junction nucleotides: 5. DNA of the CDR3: TGTGCCAGCAGCCAGGGACAGGTATACGAGCAGTACTTC. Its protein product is CASSQGQVYEQYF.